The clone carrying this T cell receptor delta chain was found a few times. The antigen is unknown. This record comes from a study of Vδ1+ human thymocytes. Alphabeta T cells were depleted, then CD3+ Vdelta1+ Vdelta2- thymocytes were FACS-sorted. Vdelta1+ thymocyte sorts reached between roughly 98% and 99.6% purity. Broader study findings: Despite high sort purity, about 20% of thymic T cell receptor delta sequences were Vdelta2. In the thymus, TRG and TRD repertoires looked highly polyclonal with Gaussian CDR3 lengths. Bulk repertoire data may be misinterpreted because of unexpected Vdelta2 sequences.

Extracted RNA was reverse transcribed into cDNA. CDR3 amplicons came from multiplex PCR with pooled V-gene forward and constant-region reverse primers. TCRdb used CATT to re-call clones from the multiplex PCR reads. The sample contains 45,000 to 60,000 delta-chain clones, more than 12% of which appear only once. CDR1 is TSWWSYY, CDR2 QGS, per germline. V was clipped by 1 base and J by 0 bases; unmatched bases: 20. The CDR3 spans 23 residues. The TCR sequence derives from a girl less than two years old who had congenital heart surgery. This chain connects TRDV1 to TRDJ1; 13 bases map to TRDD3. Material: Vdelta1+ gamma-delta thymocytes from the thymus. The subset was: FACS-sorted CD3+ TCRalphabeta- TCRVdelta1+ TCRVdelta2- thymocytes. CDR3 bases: TGTGCTCTTGGGGAACACGGTCCTTCCATACTGGGGGATACGGTGGGTTACACCGATAAACTCATCTTT. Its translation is CALGEHGPSILGDTVGYTDKLIF.